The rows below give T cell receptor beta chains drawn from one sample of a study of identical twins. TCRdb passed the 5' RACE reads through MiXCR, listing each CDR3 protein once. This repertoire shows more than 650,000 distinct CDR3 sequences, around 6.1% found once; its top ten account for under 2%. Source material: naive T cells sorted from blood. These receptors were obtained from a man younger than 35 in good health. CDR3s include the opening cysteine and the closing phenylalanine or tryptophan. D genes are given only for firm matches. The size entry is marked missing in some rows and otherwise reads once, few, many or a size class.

CDR3aa: CASSRTGGGGNTIYF
CDR3nt: TGTGCCAGCAGCCGTACAGGGGGCGGTGGAAACACCATATATTTT
j_gene: TRBJ1-3
abundance: many
d_gene: TRBD1
v_gene: TRBV12-3/TRBV12-4

CDR3aa: CASSLQGLDKNIQYF
CDR3nt: TGCGCCAGCAGCTTGCAGGGGCTAGACAAAAACATTCAGTACTTC
j_gene: TRBJ2-4
abundance: many
d_gene: .
v_gene: TRBV5-1

CDR3aa: CAESFGGLGGNEQFF
CDR3nt: TGTGCCGAATCCTTTGGGGGGCTAGGGGGCAATGAGCAGTTCTTC
j_gene: TRBJ2-1
abundance: few
d_gene: .
v_gene: TRBV2

CDR3aa: CAISEFGGTYEQYF
CDR3nt: TGTGCCATCAGTGAGTTTGGGGGGACCTACGAGCAGTACTTC
j_gene: TRBJ2-7
abundance: many
d_gene: .
v_gene: TRBV10-3

CDR3aa: CASSVHPNGGEKLFF
CDR3nt: TGTGCCAGCAGCGTACACCCAAATGGAGGGGAAAAACTGTTTTTT
j_gene: TRBJ1-4
abundance: many
d_gene: .
v_gene: TRBV9

CDR3aa: CSASPWQTDTQYF
CDR3nt: TGCAGTGCCTCCCCCTGGCAGACAGATACGCAGTATTTT
j_gene: TRBJ2-3
abundance: .
d_gene: .
v_gene: TRBV20-1

CDR3aa: CASSQDRPSGNPPWVGNEQFF
CDR3nt: TGTGCCAGCAGCCAAGATCGTCCTAGCGGGAACCCCCCCTGGGTTGGGAATGAGCAGTTCTTC
j_gene: TRBJ2-1
abundance: .
d_gene: TRBD2
v_gene: TRBV14

CDR3aa: CASSNPQGRTSTDTQYF
CDR3nt: TGTGCCAGCAGCAATCCTCAGGGGAGAACTAGCACAGATACGCAGTATTTT
j_gene: TRBJ2-3
abundance: .
d_gene: .
v_gene: TRBV7-6

CDR3aa: CASSPINGGRGEQYF
CDR3nt: TGCGCCAGCAGCCCAATAAACGGGGGGCGAGGCGAGCAGTACTTC
j_gene: TRBJ2-7
abundance: many
d_gene: .
v_gene: TRBV5-1

CDR3aa: CATSSPAGSADTQYF
CDR3nt: TGTGCCACCAGTTCCCCCGCGGGCTCGGCAGATACGCAGTATTTT
j_gene: TRBJ2-3
abundance: few
d_gene: .
v_gene: TRBV24-1

CDR3aa: CASSLRTSFGHEQFF
CDR3nt: TGCGCCAGCAGCCTACGGACTAGCTTTGGCCATGAGCAGTTCTTC
j_gene: TRBJ2-1
abundance: few
d_gene: TRBD2
v_gene: TRBV5-1

CDR3aa: CSAKAVGGYEQYF
CDR3nt: TGCAGTGCTAAAGCTGTCGGCGGGTACGAGCAGTACTTC
j_gene: TRBJ2-7
abundance: many
d_gene: .
v_gene: TRBV20-1

CDR3aa: CSAREAGRNTEAFF
CDR3nt: TGCAGTGCTAGAGAGGCAGGGAGGAACACTGAAGCTTTCTTT
j_gene: TRBJ1-1
abundance: many
d_gene: .
v_gene: TRBV20-1

CDR3aa: CASFWGLYTGELFF
CDR3nt: TGTGCCAGCTTCTGGGGGCTTTACACCGGGGAGCTGTTTTTT
j_gene: TRBJ2-2
abundance: many
d_gene: .
v_gene: TRBV7-9

CDR3aa: CASSQVTSGIQIDTQYF
CDR3nt: TGCGCCAGCAGCCAAGTAACTAGCGGGATCCAGATAGATACGCAGTATTTT
j_gene: TRBJ2-3
abundance: few
d_gene: TRBD2
v_gene: TRBV4-1

CDR3aa: CASSPERNYGYTF
CDR3nt: TGTGCCAGCTCACCAGAACGGAATTATGGCTACACCTTC
j_gene: TRBJ1-2
abundance: .
d_gene: .
v_gene: TRBV18

CDR3aa: CASSYSTRDRVLAGTYEQYF
CDR3nt: TGTGCCAGCAGTTACTCTACCCGGGACAGGGTACTAGCGGGGACCTACGAGCAGTACTTC
j_gene: TRBJ2-7
abundance: many
d_gene: .
v_gene: TRBV6-2/TRBV6-3

CDR3aa: CASSSNANQPQHF
CDR3nt: TGTGCCAGCTCTTCCAATGCGAATCAGCCCCAGCATTTT
j_gene: TRBJ1-5
abundance: few
d_gene: .
v_gene: TRBV6-1

CDR3aa: CASSTGRAGPDTQYF
CDR3nt: TGTGCCAGCAGCACAGGAAGGGCGGGCCCAGATACGCAGTATTTT
j_gene: TRBJ2-3
abundance: many
d_gene: .
v_gene: TRBV5-5

CDR3aa: CASSHGAGELFF
CDR3nt: TGCGCCAGCAGCCATGGAGCCGGGGAGCTGTTTTTT
j_gene: TRBJ2-2
abundance: .
d_gene: .
v_gene: TRBV4-1

CDR3aa: CSAVIVSTDTQYF
CDR3nt: TGCAGTGCAGTGATTGTTAGCACAGATACGCAGTATTTT
j_gene: TRBJ2-3
abundance: many
d_gene: .
v_gene: TRBV20-1

CDR3aa: CASEGGAGHTGELFF
CDR3nt: TGCGCCAGCGAAGGGGGCGCCGGACACACCGGGGAGCTGTTTTTT
j_gene: TRBJ2-2
abundance: .
d_gene: TRBD1
v_gene: TRBV5-1

CDR3aa: CASRPTSVSYEQYF
CDR3nt: TGTGCCAGCAGACCGACTAGCGTTTCCTACGAGCAGTACTTC
j_gene: TRBJ2-7
abundance: many
d_gene: TRBD2
v_gene: TRBV6-2/TRBV6-3

CDR3aa: CSARRTGGGRSNQPQHF
CDR3nt: TGCAGTGCTAGACGGACAGGGGGCGGTAGGAGCAATCAGCCCCAGCATTTT
j_gene: TRBJ1-5
abundance: .
d_gene: TRBD1
v_gene: TRBV20-1

CDR3aa: CSALTGTGNTEAFF
CDR3nt: TGCAGTGCTCTAACCGGGACAGGGAACACTGAAGCTTTCTTT
j_gene: TRBJ1-1
abundance: few
d_gene: TRBD1
v_gene: TRBV20-1

CDR3aa: CASSEGGPSARSSPF
CDR3nt: TGTGCCAGCAGTGAAGGGGGCCCTTCGGCCCGATCAAGCCCGTTT
j_gene: TRBJ1-6
abundance: .
d_gene: .
v_gene: TRBV6-1

CDR3aa: CASSLGVTGVEETQYF
CDR3nt: TGTGCCAGCAGCTTAGGTGTTACGGGTGTAGAAGAGACCCAGTACTTC
j_gene: TRBJ2-5
abundance: .
d_gene: .
v_gene: TRBV7-9

CDR3aa: CASTYRDGGPGDYEQYF
CDR3nt: TGTGCCAGCACGTATCGGGACGGCGGTCCCGGGGACTACGAGCAGTACTTC
j_gene: TRBJ2-7
abundance: few
d_gene: .
v_gene: TRBV6-2/TRBV6-3

CDR3aa: CASSRRQGARQETQYF
CDR3nt: TGTGCCAGCAGCCGTAGACAGGGGGCAAGACAAGAGACCCAGTACTTC
j_gene: TRBJ2-5
abundance: .
d_gene: TRBD1
v_gene: TRBV3-1

CDR3aa: CSAPAVAGEYEQYF
CDR3nt: TGCAGTGCCCCGGCTGTAGCTGGTGAATACGAGCAGTACTTC
j_gene: TRBJ2-7
abundance: many
d_gene: .
v_gene: TRBV20-1

CDR3aa: CSVYRGITEAFF
CDR3nt: TGCAGCGTATACAGGGGGATCACTGAAGCTTTCTTT
j_gene: TRBJ1-1
abundance: .
d_gene: TRBD1
v_gene: TRBV29-1

CDR3aa: CASSLDTISTDTQYF
CDR3nt: TGTGCCAGCAGTTTAGACACCATTAGCACAGATACGCAGTATTTT
j_gene: TRBJ2-3
abundance: many
d_gene: .
v_gene: TRBV12-3/TRBV12-4

CDR3aa: CASRDRAAEAFF
CDR3nt: TGTGCCAGCAGAGACAGGGCGGCTGAAGCTTTCTTT
j_gene: TRBJ1-1
abundance: many
d_gene: TRBD1
v_gene: TRBV2

CDR3aa: CASSFGTSGIADTQYF
CDR3nt: TGTGCCAGCAGTTTTGGGACTAGCGGGATCGCAGATACGCAGTATTTT
j_gene: TRBJ2-3
abundance: .
d_gene: TRBD2
v_gene: TRBV28

CDR3aa: CSANRGGFPNQPQHF
CDR3nt: TGCAGTGCTAACCGGGGCGGGTTCCCTAATCAGCCCCAGCATTTT
j_gene: TRBJ1-5
abundance: .
d_gene: .
v_gene: TRBV20-1

CDR3aa: CASSLALYKGNIYNEQFF
CDR3nt: TGTGCCAGCAGCTTAGCGCTGTATAAGGGGAACATCTACAATGAGCAGTTCTTC
j_gene: TRBJ2-1
abundance: .
d_gene: .
v_gene: TRBV11-1

CDR3aa: CASSSPGQGHYGYTF
CDR3nt: TGCGCCAGCAGCTCACCGGGACAGGGCCACTATGGCTACACCTTC
j_gene: TRBJ1-2
abundance: many
d_gene: TRBD1
v_gene: TRBV5-1

CDR3aa: CASSATGFYEQYF
CDR3nt: TGCGCCAGCAGCGCTACAGGATTCTACGAGCAGTACTTC
j_gene: TRBJ2-7
abundance: many
d_gene: .
v_gene: TRBV5-1

CDR3aa: CASRTLDNEQFF
CDR3nt: TGTGCCAGCCGAACCTTGGACAATGAGCAGTTCTTC
j_gene: TRBJ2-1
abundance: many
d_gene: .
v_gene: TRBV25-1

CDR3aa: CSARVTGGAYNEQFF
CDR3nt: TGCAGTGCTAGAGTTACGGGAGGCGCCTACAATGAGCAGTTCTTC
j_gene: TRBJ2-1
abundance: few
d_gene: TRBD2
v_gene: TRBV20-1

CDR3aa: CASSESPWLMLSGANVLTF
CDR3nt: TGTGCCAGCAGTGAATCGCCATGGTTGATGCTCTCTGGGGCCAACGTCCTGACTTTC
j_gene: TRBJ2-6
abundance: many
d_gene: .
v_gene: TRBV6-1